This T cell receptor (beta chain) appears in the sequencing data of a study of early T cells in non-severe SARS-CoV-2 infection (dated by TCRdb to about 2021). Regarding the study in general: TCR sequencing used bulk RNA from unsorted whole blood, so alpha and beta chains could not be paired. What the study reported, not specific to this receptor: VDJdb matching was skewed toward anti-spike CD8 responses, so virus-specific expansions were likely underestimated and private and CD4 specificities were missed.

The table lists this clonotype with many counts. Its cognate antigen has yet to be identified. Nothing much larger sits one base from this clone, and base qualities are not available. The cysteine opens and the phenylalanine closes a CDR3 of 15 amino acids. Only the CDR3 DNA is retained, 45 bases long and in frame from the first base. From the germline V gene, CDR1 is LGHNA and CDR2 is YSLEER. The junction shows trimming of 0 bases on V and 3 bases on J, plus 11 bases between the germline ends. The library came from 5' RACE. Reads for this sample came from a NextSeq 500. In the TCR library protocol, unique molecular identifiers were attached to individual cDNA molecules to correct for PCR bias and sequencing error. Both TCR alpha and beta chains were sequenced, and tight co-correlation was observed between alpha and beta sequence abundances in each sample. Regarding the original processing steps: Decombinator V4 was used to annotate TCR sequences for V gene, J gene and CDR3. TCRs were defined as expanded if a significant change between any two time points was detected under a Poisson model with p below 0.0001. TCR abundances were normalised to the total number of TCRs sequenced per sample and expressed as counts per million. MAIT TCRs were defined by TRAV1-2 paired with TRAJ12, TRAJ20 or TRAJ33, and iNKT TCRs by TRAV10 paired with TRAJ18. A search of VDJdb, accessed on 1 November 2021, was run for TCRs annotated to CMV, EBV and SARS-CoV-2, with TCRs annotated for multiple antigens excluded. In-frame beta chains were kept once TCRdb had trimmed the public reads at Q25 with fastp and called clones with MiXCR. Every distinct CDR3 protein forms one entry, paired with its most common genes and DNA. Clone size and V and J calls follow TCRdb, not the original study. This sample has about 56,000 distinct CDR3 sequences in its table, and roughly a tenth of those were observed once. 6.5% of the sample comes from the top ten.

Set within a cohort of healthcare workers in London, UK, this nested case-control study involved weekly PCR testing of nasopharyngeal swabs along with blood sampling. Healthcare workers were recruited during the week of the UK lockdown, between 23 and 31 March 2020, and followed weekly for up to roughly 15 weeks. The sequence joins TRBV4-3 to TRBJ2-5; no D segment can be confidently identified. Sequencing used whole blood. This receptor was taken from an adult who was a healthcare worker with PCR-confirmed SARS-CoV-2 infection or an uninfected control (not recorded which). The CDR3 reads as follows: CASSQEWQVKETQYF. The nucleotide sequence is TGCGCCAGCAGCCAAGAATGGCAGGTGAAAGAGACCCAGTACTTC.